This T cell receptor (beta chain) was identified in a study of blood T cell repertoires in COVID-19. Study as a whole: Sample material is recorded as cDNA or gDNA derived from T cells, B-cell-depleted T cells, or PBMCs.

Study processing details: Nucleated cell number was recorded as an estimate derived from reference gene primer amplification. Sequencing was performed with immunoSEQ multiplex PCR; in TCRdb, only in-frame clones are kept and a portion is missing. For V, J and clone size, that table is used; D and trimming come from the DNA. The table lists 85,000 to 120,000 clones, approximately 92% of them singletons. The TCR comes from a man in his late teens or twenties with acute or convalescent COVID-19. Material: peripheral blood.

CDR3 coding DNA: TGTGCCACCAGTGCATCCGTGAGGGGGACCAACACCGGGGAGCTGTTTTTT. Translation: CATSASVRGTNTGELFF. The chain recombines TRBV24-1 with TRBJ2-2, with D perhaps matching TRBD1 (6 bases). The germline gives CDR1 KGHDR, CDR2 SFDVKD. Between the trimmed V and J ends, which lost 5 bases and 2 bases, there was a span of 17 bases. CDR3 length: 17 amino acids.